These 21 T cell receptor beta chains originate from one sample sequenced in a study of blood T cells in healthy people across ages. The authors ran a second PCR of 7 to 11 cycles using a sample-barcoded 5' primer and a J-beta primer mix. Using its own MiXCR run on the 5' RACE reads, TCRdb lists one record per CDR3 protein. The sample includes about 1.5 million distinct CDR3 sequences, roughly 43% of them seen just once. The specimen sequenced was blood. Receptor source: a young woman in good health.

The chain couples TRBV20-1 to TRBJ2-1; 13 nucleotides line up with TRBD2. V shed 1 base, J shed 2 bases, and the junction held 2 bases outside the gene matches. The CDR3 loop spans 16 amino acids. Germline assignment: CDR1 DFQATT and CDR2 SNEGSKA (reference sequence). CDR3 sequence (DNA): TGCAGTGCTAGAGCGACTAGCGGGGGGACCTACAATGAGCAGTTCTTC. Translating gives CSARATSGGTYNEQFF.

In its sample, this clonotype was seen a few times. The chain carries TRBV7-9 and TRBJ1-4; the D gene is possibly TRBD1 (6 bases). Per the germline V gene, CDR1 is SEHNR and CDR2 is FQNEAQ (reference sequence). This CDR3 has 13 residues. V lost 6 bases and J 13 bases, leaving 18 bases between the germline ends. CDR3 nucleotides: TGTGCCAGCAGTCATGAAAACAGGGCCGGACTGTTTTTT. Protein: CASSHENRAGLFF.

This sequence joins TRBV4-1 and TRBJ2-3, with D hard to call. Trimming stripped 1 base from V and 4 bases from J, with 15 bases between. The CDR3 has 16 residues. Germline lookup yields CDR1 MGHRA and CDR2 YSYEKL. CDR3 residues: CASSQGRHRRPDTQYF. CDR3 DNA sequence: TGCGCCAGCAGCCAAGGGCGCCACCGCCGACCAGATACGCAGTATTTT.

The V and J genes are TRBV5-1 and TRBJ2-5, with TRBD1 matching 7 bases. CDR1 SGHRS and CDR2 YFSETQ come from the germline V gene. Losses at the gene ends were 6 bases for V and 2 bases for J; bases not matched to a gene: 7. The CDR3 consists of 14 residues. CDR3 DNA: TGCGCCAGCAACCGACAGGGATTACAAGAGACCCAGTACTTC. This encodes CASNRQGLQETQYF.

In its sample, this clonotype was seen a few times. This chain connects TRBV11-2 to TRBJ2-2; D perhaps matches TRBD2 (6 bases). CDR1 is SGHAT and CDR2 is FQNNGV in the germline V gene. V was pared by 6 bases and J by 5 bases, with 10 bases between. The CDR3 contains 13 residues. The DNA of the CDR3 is TGTGCCAGCAGATTTAGCGGTACCGGGGAGCTGTTTTTT. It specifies CASRFSGTGELFF.

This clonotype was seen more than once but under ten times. In nucleotides, the CDR3 is TGCGCCAGCAGCCAAGTAGTGGGAGCCTCACCCCTCCACTTT. This encodes CASSQVVGASPLHF. This chain joins TRBV4-3 and TRBJ1-6, with D hard to call. V was trimmed by 1 base and J by 10 bases, leaving 11 bases between them. Germline V CDR1 and CDR2: LGHNA, YSLEER. This CDR3 region has 14 residues.

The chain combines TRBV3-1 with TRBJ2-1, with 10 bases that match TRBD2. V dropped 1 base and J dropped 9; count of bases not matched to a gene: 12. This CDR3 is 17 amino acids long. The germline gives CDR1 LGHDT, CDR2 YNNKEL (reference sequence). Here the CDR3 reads CASSQVLTSGGAGEQFF. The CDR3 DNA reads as TGTGCCAGCAGCCAAGTCCTAACCAGCGGGGGGGCCGGTGAGCAGTTCTTC.

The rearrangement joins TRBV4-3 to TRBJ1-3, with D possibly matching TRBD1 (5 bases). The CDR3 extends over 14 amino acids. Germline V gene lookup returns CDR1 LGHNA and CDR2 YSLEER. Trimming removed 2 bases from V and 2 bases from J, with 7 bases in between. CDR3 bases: TGCGCCAGCAGCCAACGGACAACTGGAAACACCATATATTTT. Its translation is CASSQRTTGNTIYF.

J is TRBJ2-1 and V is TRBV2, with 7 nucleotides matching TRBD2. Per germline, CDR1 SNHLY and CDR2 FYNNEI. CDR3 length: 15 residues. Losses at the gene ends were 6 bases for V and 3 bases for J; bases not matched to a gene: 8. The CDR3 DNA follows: TGTGCCAGCAGGCCCGGACTAGGGGACTACAATGAGCAGTTCTTC. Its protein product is CASRPGLGDYNEQFF.

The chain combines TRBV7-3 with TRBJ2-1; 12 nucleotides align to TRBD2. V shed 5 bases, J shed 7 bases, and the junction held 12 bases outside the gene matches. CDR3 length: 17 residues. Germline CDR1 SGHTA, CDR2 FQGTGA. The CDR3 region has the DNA TGTGCCAGCAGCCTCGATTCAGCCGGACTAGCGGGGAATGAGCAGTTCTTC. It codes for CASSLDSAGLAGNEQFF.

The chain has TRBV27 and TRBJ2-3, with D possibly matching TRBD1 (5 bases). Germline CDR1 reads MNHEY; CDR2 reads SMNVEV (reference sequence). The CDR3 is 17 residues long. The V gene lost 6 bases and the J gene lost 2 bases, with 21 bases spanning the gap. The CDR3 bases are TGTGCCAGCAGCTTTTATTTAGGGGCTCTCACCACAGATACGCAGTATTTT. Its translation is CASSFYLGALTTDTQYF.

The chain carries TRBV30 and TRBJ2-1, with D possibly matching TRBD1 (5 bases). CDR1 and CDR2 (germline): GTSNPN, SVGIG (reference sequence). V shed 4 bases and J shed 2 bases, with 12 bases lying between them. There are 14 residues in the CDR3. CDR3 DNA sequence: TGTGCCTGGAACCAGGGATTCGCCTACAATGAGCAGTTCTTC. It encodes CAWNQGFAYNEQFF.

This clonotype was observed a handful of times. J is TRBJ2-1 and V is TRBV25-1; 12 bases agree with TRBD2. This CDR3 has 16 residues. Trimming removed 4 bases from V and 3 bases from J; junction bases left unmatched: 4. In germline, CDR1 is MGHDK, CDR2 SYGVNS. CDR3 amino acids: CASSGTSGDYYNEQFF. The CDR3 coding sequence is TGTGCCAGCAGTGGGACTAGCGGGGACTACTACAATGAGCAGTTCTTC. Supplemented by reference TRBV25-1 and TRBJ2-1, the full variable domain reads EADIYQTPRYLVIGTGKKITLECSQTMGHDKMYWYQQDPGMELHLIHYSYGVNSTEKGDLSSESTVSRIRTEHFPLTLESARPSHTSQYLCASSGTSGDYYNEQFFGPGTRLTVL.

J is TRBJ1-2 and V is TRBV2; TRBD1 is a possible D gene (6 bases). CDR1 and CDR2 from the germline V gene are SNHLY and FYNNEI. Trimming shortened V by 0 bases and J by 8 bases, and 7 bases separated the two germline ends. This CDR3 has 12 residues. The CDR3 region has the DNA TGTGCCAGCAGTGAAGCGGGGACAGGCTACACCTTC. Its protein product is CASSEAGTGYTF.

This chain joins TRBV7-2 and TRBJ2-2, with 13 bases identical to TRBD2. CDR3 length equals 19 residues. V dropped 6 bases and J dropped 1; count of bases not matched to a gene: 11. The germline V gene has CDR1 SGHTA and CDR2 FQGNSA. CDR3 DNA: TGTGCCAGCAGACTATCGCGACTAGCGGGGGGCATGAACACCGGGGAGCTGTTTTTT. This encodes CASRLSRLAGGMNTGELFF.

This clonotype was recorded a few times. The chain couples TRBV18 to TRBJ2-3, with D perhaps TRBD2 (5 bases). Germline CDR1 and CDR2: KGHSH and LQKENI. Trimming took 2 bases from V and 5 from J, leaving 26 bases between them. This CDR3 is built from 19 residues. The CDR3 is CASSPTGIKLADTGDTQYF. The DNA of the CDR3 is TGTGCCAGCTCACCAACGGGGATAAAGCTAGCTGACACCGGAGATACGCAGTATTTT.

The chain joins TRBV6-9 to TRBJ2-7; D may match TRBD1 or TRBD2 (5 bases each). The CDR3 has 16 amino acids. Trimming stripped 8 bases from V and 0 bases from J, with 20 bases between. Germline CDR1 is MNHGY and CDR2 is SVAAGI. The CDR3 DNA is TGTGCCAGCCTAGAACCCCCGGGACGGCACTCCTACGAGCAGTACTTC. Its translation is CASLEPPGRHSYEQYF.

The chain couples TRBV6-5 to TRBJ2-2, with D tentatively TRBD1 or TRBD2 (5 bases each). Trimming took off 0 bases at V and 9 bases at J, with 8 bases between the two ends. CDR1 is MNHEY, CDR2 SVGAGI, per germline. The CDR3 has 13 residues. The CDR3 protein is CASSYSEGRELFF. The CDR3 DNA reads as TGTGCCAGCAGTTACTCTGAGGGGCGGGAGCTGTTTTTT.

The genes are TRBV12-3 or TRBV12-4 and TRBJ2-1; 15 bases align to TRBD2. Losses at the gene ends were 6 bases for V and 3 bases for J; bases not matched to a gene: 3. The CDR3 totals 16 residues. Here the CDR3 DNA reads TGTGCCAGCAGGGGACTAGCGGGGGGTGTCTACAATGAGCAGTTCTTC. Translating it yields CASRGLAGGVYNEQFF.

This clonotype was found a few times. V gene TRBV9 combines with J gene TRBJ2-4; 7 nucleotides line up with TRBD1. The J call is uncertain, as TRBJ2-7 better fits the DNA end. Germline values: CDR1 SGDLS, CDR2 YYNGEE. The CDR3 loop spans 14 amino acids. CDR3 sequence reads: CASSGGQAPYEQYF. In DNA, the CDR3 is TGTGCCAGCAGCGGAGGACAGGCGCCTTACGAGCAGTACTTC.

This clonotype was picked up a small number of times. In nucleotides, the CDR3 is TGCGCCAGCAGCGGCCTGGACTCGTCCTACAATGAGCAGTACTTC. This translates into CASSGLDSSYNEQYF. The chain is built from TRBV5-1 and TRBJ2-1; maybe TRBD2 (5 bases). The last part of the DNA fits TRBJ2-7 better; the J call may be wrong. The CDR3 sequence is 15 residues long. The germline V gene has CDR1 SGHRS and CDR2 YFSETQ.